A selection of T cell receptor beta chains follows, all from one sample in a study of blood T cell repertoires in COVID-19. Repertoires were generated with immunoSEQ multiplex PCR, while TCRdb's copy carries only in-frame clones and drops some. The sample lists approximately 140,000 clones; 80% to 90% were seen once. The sample consisted of peripheral blood. The origin of the receptors is a man younger than 30 with COVID-19, enrolled during active disease. Both conserved end residues are part of each CDR3. The order of the fields is V gene, J gene, clone size, D gene, CDR3 DNA, CDR3 protein. The D gene is left open where the match is weak. Size values are once, few and many counts, or a class for expanded clones, and some rows have none.

TRBV19,TRBJ2-7,-,-,TGTGCCAGTAGTATGTCCCGGGACATCTACGAGCAGTACTTC,CASSMSRDIYEQYF
TRBV29-1,TRBJ2-3,-,TRBD1,TGCAGCGTTGAAGGGAGGTTGGGCAGGGGGAGTCGGGATACGCAGTATTTT,CSVEGRLGRGSRDTQYF
TRBV14,TRBJ2-7,-,TRBD2,TGTGCCAGCAGCTCCGGACTAGCGGGGCTATACGAGCAGTACTTC,CASSSGLAGLYEQYF
TRBV5-6,TRBJ2-2,-,TRBD2,TGTGCCAGCAGCTCCGGGACTAGCGGGACCACCGGGGAGCTGTTTTTT,CASSSGTSGTTGELFF
TRBV28,TRBJ2-2,-,TRBD1,TGTGCCAGCAGTCGCCGGGACAGACACGTCCCCAACCCTAACACCGGGGAGCTGTTTTTT,CASSRRDRHVPNPNTGELFF
TRBV15,TRBJ2-1,-,TRBD2,TGTGCCACCAGCAGAGAGACTCCCCCGGGAGGAGGAGAGCAGTTCTTC,CATSRETPPGGGEQFF
TRBV10-3,TRBJ2-7,-,-,TGTGCCATCAGTGGCCCCGGGGGGCGAAATTTCGAGCAGTACTTC,CAISGPGGRNFEQYF
TRBV15,TRBJ1-2,-,TRBD1,TGTGCCACCAGCAGGGGGGACAGCTATGGCTACACCTTC,CATSRGDSYGYTF
TRBV10-3,TRBJ1-2,-,-,TGTGCCATCAGGGAAGGGGGTATGGGCTACACCTTC,CAIREGGMGYTF
TRBV27,TRBJ1-5,-,TRBD1,TGTGCCAGCAGTCACCGATCCGGACAGGGGGCCTCCGGACACAGGGGCAATCAGCCCCAGCATTTT,CASSHRSGQGASGHRGNQPQHF
TRBV15,TRBJ2-7,-,TRBD1,TGTGCCACCAGCAGAGATGGAGGACAGGCTCAGTACTTC,CATSRDGGQAQYF
TRBV2,TRBJ1-1,-,TRBD1,TGTGCCAGCAGCTTACAGGGGAGGACTGAAGCTTTCTTT,CASSLQGRTEAFF
TRBV5-5,TRBJ2-2,-,-,TGTGCCAGCAGCCAGGGTCTCACCGGGGAGCTGTTTTTT,CASSQGLTGELFF
TRBV6-1,TRBJ2-2,-,TRBD1,TGTGCCAGCAGTGAGGGGGACAGCTTCACCGGGGAGCTGTTTTTT,CASSEGDSFTGELFF
TRBV12-2,TRBJ2-4,-,-,TGTGCAAGTCGTAGACCCACGGTAGCTAAAAACATTCAGTACTTC,CASRRPTVAKNIQYF
TRBV28,TRBJ1-2,-,TRBD1,TGTGCCAGCAGTATCAGGACAGGGCGACGGGGGAACTATGGCTACACCTTC,CASSIRTGRRGNYGYTF
TRBV24-1,TRBJ2-1,once,TRBD2,TGTGCCACCAGTGATTCGCCGGGACTATCAGCCTACAATGAGCAGTTCTTC,CATSDSPGLSAYNEQFF
TRBV28,TRBJ1-1,-,-,TGTGCCAGCAGTTTCCCAGGGATCATGAACACTGAAGCTTTCTTT,CASSFPGIMNTEAFF
TRBV29-1,TRBJ1-5,-,-,TGCAGCGCCGGTGGGGCAGAGAATCAGCCCCAGCATTTT,CSAGGAENQPQHF
TRBV28,TRBJ1-6,-,TRBD1,TGTGCCAGCAGTTTATCTGGCAGGGGGCGTTCACCCCTCCACTTT,CASSLSGRGRSPLHF
TRBV4-1,TRBJ1-5,-,-,TGCGCCAGCAGCCGCGAGGGATGGGTTATTGGCAATCAGCCCCAGCATTTT,CASSREGWVIGNQPQHF
TRBV15,TRBJ1-1,-,-,TGTGCCACCAGCAGAACGAGGAACACTGAAGCTTTCTTT,CATSRTRNTEAFF
TRBV15,TRBJ1-5,-,-,TGTGCCACCAGCAGGGTTTGGGTAGGGGAAAATCAGCCCCAGCATTTT,CATSRVWVGENQPQHF
TRBV3-1/TRBV3-2,TRBJ2-1,-,TRBD2,TGTGCCAGCAGCCAAGATCTAAAGTCTAGCGGGGCCTACAATGAGCAGTTCTTC,CASSQDLKSSGAYNEQFF
TRBV6-2/TRBV6-3,TRBJ1-4,-,-,TGTGCCAGCAGTTACAGGCAGACTAATGAAAAACTGCTTTTT,CASSYRQTNEKLLF
TRBV3-1/TRBV3-2,TRBJ2-7,-,TRBD2,TGTGCCAGCAGCCAAACTAGCGGATCCTACGAGCAGTACTTC,CASSQTSGSYEQYF
TRBV7-8,TRBJ2-5,-,-,TGTGCCAGCAGCTACGGGACTGGCCAAGAGACCCAGTACTTC,CASSYGTGQETQYF
TRBV6-5,TRBJ2-1,-,-,TGTGCCAGCAGTCGGCAGGGCCCAAACAATGAGCAGTTCTTC,CASSRQGPNNEQFF
TRBV5-1,TRBJ2-5,once,TRBD1,TGCGCCAGCTCGGACAGGGCGCAAGAGACCCAGTACTTC,CASSDRAQETQYF
TRBV7-2,TRBJ2-6,-,TRBD1,TGTGCCAGCACCTTAAGGCGCAGGGGGCGCGGCTCTGGGGCCAACGTCCTGACTTTC,CASTLRRRGRGSGANVLTF
TRBV7-2,TRBJ1-3,-,-,TGTGCCAGCAGTTCCGACAGCCGCTCTGGAAACACCATATATTTT,CASSSDSRSGNTIYF
TRBV10-3,TRBJ2-3,-,TRBD2,TGTGCCAGCGATACTAGCGGGAGAGGGGATACGCAGTATTTT,CASDTSGRGDTQYF
TRBV14,TRBJ2-7,-,-,TGTGCCAGCAGCCCGGGTACCCCCTACGAGCAGTACTTC,CASSPGTPYEQYF
TRBV11-3,TRBJ2-5,-,TRBD1,TGTGCCAGCAGCTTAACAGGGGGCCAGCGAGAGACCCAGTACTTC,CASSLTGGQRETQYF
TRBV21-1,TRBJ2-5,-,-,TGTGCCAGCAGCACGAGTAAGAGCCCGGGACTAGCGCCCTGGAGGGACCAAGAGACCCAGTACTTC,CASSTSKSPGLAPWRDQETQYF
TRBV5-6,TRBJ2-7,-,TRBD2,TGTGCCAGCAGCCCTGGACTAGGGCCGTACGAGCAGTACTTC,CASSPGLGPYEQYF
TRBV5-4,TRBJ2-6,-,TRBD1,TGTGCCAGCAGCTTGCCGAACAGGGGGCTAGCTGGGGCCAACGTCCTGACTTTC,CASSLPNRGLAGANVLTF
TRBV5-5,TRBJ2-1,-,-,TGTGCCAGCAGCTTGGTTTACAGCCTCTCCTACAATGAGCAGTTCTTC,CASSLVYSLSYNEQFF
TRBV9,TRBJ1-2,-,-,TGTGCCAGCAGCGTAGATAACAGGCAATATGGCTACACCTTC,CASSVDNRQYGYTF
TRBV4-1,TRBJ2-7,many,-,TGCGCCAGCAGCCATGCGGGACAGTCCAAACCGGGGCAGTACTTC,CASSHAGQSKPGQYF
TRBV20-1,TRBJ1-4,-,-,TGCAGTGCTAGTCGGAGATACAATGAAAAACTGTTTTTT,CSASRRYNEKLFF